These 20 T cell receptor beta chains came from one sample sequenced in a study of regulatory and conventional T cells in RAG deficiency. Some clones are missing from TCRdb's copy, which holds only in-frame ones; the method was immunoSEQ multiplex PCR. The sample has fewer than 35,000 clones; about 87% are singletons. Separately, the same data were catalogued under a study of regulatory T cells. That paper adds: Amplification used 52 TRBV primers and 13 TRBJ primers.

Specimen: CD8+ T cells sorted from blood. Every receptor here comes from a human donor in good health.

The chain joins TRBV6-5 to TRBJ1-1; D is unclear. This CDR3 has 12 amino acids. Germline CDR1 MNHEY, CDR2 SVGAGI. V dropped 4 bases and J dropped 1 base, with 4 bases sitting between them. The CDR3 DNA sequence: TGTGCCAGCAGTTCTCAGAACACTGAAGCTTTCTTT. It translates to CASSSQNTEAFF.

This chain connects TRBV2 to TRBJ2-7; D could derive from TRBD1 or TRBD2 (5 bases each). Germline loops: CDR1 SNHLY, CDR2 FYNNEI. This CDR3 region has 15 residues. V lost 6 bases and J lost 5, with 20 bases in between. CDR3: CASRASTGTTHEQYF. The DNA for the CDR3 is TGTGCCAGCAGGGCCTCAACCGGGACCACCCACGAGCAGTACTTC.

V gene TRBV14 combines with J gene TRBJ1-4; D is ambiguous. This CDR3 has 14 residues. The V and J ends lost 3 bases and 0 bases respectively, with 5 bases between them. From germline, CDR1 is SGHDN and CDR2 FVKESK. This CDR3 reads CASSQAATNEKLFF. The CDR3 DNA follows: TGTGCCAGCAGCCAGGCAGCAACTAATGAAAAACTGTTTTTT.

J is TRBJ2-7 and V is TRBV28; D remains ambiguous. The germline gives CDR1 MDHEN, CDR2 SYDVKM. The V end was cut by 6 bases, the J end by 2 bases, with 14 bases between. The CDR3 extends over 14 amino acids. The CDR3 region has the DNA TGTGCCAGCAGACCTCAGAGTGGGCCCTACGAGCAGTACTTC. This gives the protein CASRPQSGPYEQYF.

This clone has just one count. A far more abundant clone sits one base away, making this likely a read error. The chain employs TRBV6-1 and TRBJ2-7; 7 bases are shared with TRBD1. This CDR3 has 15 residues. J lost 3 bases, V lost 6 bases, and 11 bases had no gene match. Germline CDR1 MNHNS, CDR2 SASEGT. For the CDR3, the DNA is TGTGCCAGCAGCGAAACCGGGTCAGGGGGCTACGAGCAGTACTTC. Its protein product is CASSETGSGGYEQYF.

The rearrangement links TRBV14 to TRBJ2-4, with no clear D. V lost 0 bases and J lost 8, with 8 bases in between. CDR3 length: 13 amino acids. Germline loops: CDR1 SGHDN, CDR2 FVKESK. CDR3 DNA sequence: TGTGCCAGCAGCCAAGATTGGGGTTACATTCAGTACTTC. Translated: CASSQDWGYIQYF. Based on the CDR3 plus reference TRBV14 and TRBJ2-4, the full variable domain is EAGVTQFPSHSVIEKGQTVTLRCDPISGHDNLYWYRRVMGKEIKFLLHFVKESKQDESGMPNNRFLAERTGGTYSTLKVQPAELEDSGVYFCASSQDWGYIQYFGAGTRLSVL.

The J gene is TRBJ1-4, the V gene TRBV7-8; a possible D gene is TRBD1 (6 bases). The V end was cut by 7 bases, the J end by 0 bases, with 21 bases between. From germline, CDR1 is SGHVS and CDR2 FQNEAQ. This CDR3 is 18 amino acids long. As DNA, the CDR3 is TGTGCCAGCAACTCGGACAGTTACCTCGATGCAACTAATGAAAAACTGTTTTTT. Encoded protein: CASNSDSYLDATNEKLFF.

DNA for the CDR3: TGTGCCAGCAGCCCGACAGGATCCTACGAGCAGTACTTC. Translation: CASSPTGSYEQYF. The chain recombines TRBV6-1 with TRBJ2-7; D perhaps matches TRBD1 (6 bases). Germline V lookup: CDR1 MNHNS, CDR2 SASEGT. V was trimmed by 6 bases and J by 1 base, leaving 10 bases between them. The CDR3 extends over 13 amino acids.

V and J are TRBV9 and TRBJ2-5; 8 bases fit TRBD2. The J segment lost 7 bases and the V segment lost 0 bases, leaving 5 bases of the junction unmatched. The V gene's germline CDR1 is SGDLS and CDR2 YYNGEE. CDR3 length: 14 residues. This CDR3 is CASSVGAAGGTQYF. The DNA for the CDR3 is TGTGCCAGCAGCGTAGGGGCGGCGGGGGGGACCCAGTACTTC. Based on the CDR3 plus reference TRBV9 and TRBJ2-5, the full variable domain is DSGVTQTPKHLITATGQRVTLRCSPRSGDLSVYWYQQSLDQGLQFLIQYYNGEERAKGNILERFSAQQFPDLHSELNLSSLELGDSALYFCASSVGAAGGTQYFGPGTRLLVL.

The genes are TRBV30 and TRBJ2-1, with TRBD2 as a possible D gene (5 bases). Germline CDR1 is GTSNPN and CDR2 is SVGIG (reference sequence). This CDR3 has 15 residues. V lost 5 bases, J lost 6 bases, and 20 bases lay in between. CDR3 region: CAWDYQPGKLNEQFF. CDR3 nucleotides: TGTGCCTGGGACTATCAGCCCGGGAAGCTCAATGAGCAGTTCTTC.

The DNA for the CDR3 is TGTGCCAGCAGCCCTAGCTCTAGTGAAAAACTGTTTTTT. Translating gives CASSPSSSEKLFF. The genes are TRBV5-6 and TRBJ1-4; D not certain. The CDR3 is 13 amino acids. V shed 4 bases and J shed 7 bases, with 11 bases lying between them. From germline, CDR1 is SGHDT and CDR2 YYEEEE.

This clone was detected a few times. CDR3 nucleotides: TGTGCCAGGAGAGACCCAGGGGTGGGCACTGAAGCTTTCTTT. Encoded protein: CARRDPGVGTEAFF. The chain is built from TRBV2 and TRBJ1-1; maybe TRBD1 (6 bases). In germline, CDR1 is SNHLY, CDR2 FYNNEI. The CDR3 covers 14 residues. V was clipped by 9 bases and J by 4 bases, with 18 bases between them.

This clone came up a few times. V and J are TRBV11-3 and TRBJ1-1; D is possibly TRBD1 (5 bases). The V and J ends lost 6 bases and 1 base respectively, with 15 bases between them. CDR1 SGHNT and CDR2 YENEEA come from the germline V gene. The CDR3 is 15 residues long. The CDR3 bases are TGTGCCAGCAGGTCCCGGGGGGAGGGGAACACTGAAGCTTTCTTT. This translates into CASRSRGEGNTEAFF.

This rearrangement joins TRBV9 to TRBJ2-5; 8 bases align to TRBD2. This CDR3 is 14 amino acids long. Trimming removed 6 bases from V and 4 bases from J; junction bases left unmatched: 8. Germline lookup yields CDR1 SGDLS and CDR2 YYNGEE. CDR3 residues: CASNPSGSGETQYF. DNA of the CDR3: TGTGCCAGCAATCCGAGCGGGAGTGGAGAGACCCAGTACTTC. The entire variable domain, with the rest obtained from reference TRBV9 and TRBJ2-5, is as follows: DSGVTQTPKHLITATGQRVTLRCSPRSGDLSVYWYQQSLDQGLQFLIQYYNGEERAKGNILERFSAQQFPDLHSELNLSSLELGDSALYFCASNPSGSGETQYFGPGTRLLVL.

The gene calls are TRBV27 and TRBJ2-7; 7 bases are a match to TRBD1. The CDR3 is made up of 15 amino acids. V shed 3 bases and J 1 base; nucleotides not matched to a gene: 6. The germline CDR1 and CDR2 sequences are MNHEY and SMNVEV (reference sequence). The CDR3 region is CASSLVMGQSYEQYF. CDR3 coding DNA: TGTGCCAGCAGTTTGGTAATGGGACAGTCCTACGAGCAGTACTTC.

The chain is built from TRBV15 and TRBJ1-2; maybe TRBD1 (6 bases). Looked up from germline, CDR1 is LNHNV and CDR2 is YYDKDF (reference sequence). V was pared by 0 bases and J by 6 bases, with 8 bases between. The CDR3 length is 13 residues. Here the CDR3 reads CATSRDSGDGYTF. CDR3 bases: TGTGCCACCAGCAGAGATTCAGGGGATGGCTACACCTTC.

V usage is TRBV5-4 and J usage is TRBJ1-2; perhaps TRBD1 as D (5 bases). Deletions cut 3 bases from V and 7 bases from J, with 13 bases between. CDR3 length: 13 residues. CDR1 SGHNT and CDR2 YYREEE come from the germline V gene (reference sequence). This CDR3 reads CASSWDSQGGYTF. The CDR3, as DNA: TGTGCCAGCAGCTGGGACTCTCAGGGTGGCTACACCTTC.

The J gene is TRBJ2-3, the V gene TRBV11-3; D perhaps matches TRBD2 (6 bases). V lost 8 bases, J lost 9 bases, and 9 bases lay in between. This CDR3 spans 10 amino acids. CDR1 is SGHNT and CDR2 is YENEEA in the germline V gene. The CDR3 here is CASGGGTQYF. The CDR3, as DNA: TGTGCCAGCGGGGGAGGCACGCAGTATTTT.

The chain couples TRBV11-3 to TRBJ2-7; tentatively, D is TRBD1 (6 bases). Germline V CDR1 and CDR2: SGHNT, YENEEA. V gave up 5 bases and J gave up 5 bases, with 16 bases separating them. The CDR3 spans 14 residues. The CDR3 DNA reads as TGTGCCAGCAGCCCAGGGGTGGTTTTGAACGAGCAGTACTTC. This sequence encodes CASSPGVVLNEQYF.

V gene TRBV6-5 combines with J gene TRBJ2-7; 10 nucleotides line up with TRBD1. V lost 6 bases and J lost 3; bases outside the gene matches: 2. The CDR3 runs to 13 residues. In germline, CDR1 is MNHEY, CDR2 SVGAGI. This CDR3 reads CASRGQGLYEQYF. The CDR3 nucleotides are TGTGCCAGCAGGGGACAGGGGCTCTACGAGCAGTACTTC.